The next 13 T cell receptor beta chains were all read from a single sample in a study of PD-L1 blockade in urothelial cancer. Assay: immunoSEQ multiplex PCR; the TCRdb copy retains only in-frame clones and omits some. In the table there are around 66,000 clones, over 75% of which are singletons. Indicated time point: pretreatment peripheral blood. Sequencing used PBMCs, obtained around atezolizumab (anti-PD-L1) treatment. These receptors were taken from a man in his 70s with urothelial cancer.

This clone was detected only a few times. This chain connects TRBV28 to TRBJ1-5; no firm D call. The CDR3 is made up of 14 amino acids. Looked up from germline, CDR1 is MDHEN and CDR2 is SYDVKM. V shed 6 bases and J shed 1 base, with 10 bases lying between them. CDR3 in amino acids: CASSSDISNQPQHF. CDR3 coding DNA: TGTGCCAGCAGCTCCGACATCAGCAATCAGCCCCAGCATTTT.

The CDR3 region is CASSLGGPQGDEQFF. Written as DNA, the CDR3 is TGCGCCAGCAGCTTGGGCGGCCCCCAAGGGGATGAGCAGTTCTTC. The chain employs TRBV5-1 and TRBJ2-1; D possibly corresponds to TRBD1 (5 bases). This CDR3 has 15 residues. Germline CDR1 reads SGHRS; CDR2 reads YFSETQ. With 0 bases removed from V and 8 bases from J, the gap between germline ends came to 15 bases.

V usage is TRBV7-5 and J usage is TRBJ2-1; TRBD2 was called by the table and not checked on the DNA. TRBV7-5 has pseudogene status. CDR3 length: 18 residues. CDR3 bases: TGTGTCAGAAGCTTAGAAACTAGCGGGGCTAGCTCCTACAATGAGCAGTTCTTC. This sequence encodes CVRSLETSGASSYNEQFF.

The gene calls are TRBV27 and TRBJ2-5; 9 positions agree with TRBD2. Germline CDR1 reads MNHEY; CDR2 reads SMNVEV (reference sequence). The length of the CDR3 is 15 residues. Trimming cost V 6 bases and J 3 bases; bases outside gene matches: 8. DNA for the CDR3: TGTGCCAGCAGGGCGAAGGGACTAGCCAAAGAGACCCAGTACTTC. Translated, it gives CASRAKGLAKETQYF.

The rearrangement uses TRBV18 and TRBJ1-1; D remains unclear. Per germline, CDR1 KGHSH and CDR2 LQKENI. The CDR3 covers 14 residues. V shed 3 bases and J shed 3 bases, with 11 bases lying between them. The CDR3 nucleotides are TGTGCCAGCTCACCCTCCGGGAGAGACACTGAAGCTTTCTTT. This translates into CASSPSGRDTEAFF.

V is TRBV5-5 and J is TRBJ1-1; TRBD1 matches 8 bases. This CDR3 spans 15 amino acids. CDR1 and CDR2 (germline): SGHKS, YYEKEE (reference sequence). Trimming at V came to 4 bases and at J to 0 bases, leaving 5 bases not matched to a gene. CDR3 DNA: TGTGCCAGCAGCGGGAGACAGGGGCTGAACACTGAAGCTTTCTTT. It yields the protein CASSGRQGLNTEAFF.

This clone has a single count. The CDR3: CASSARPTGRGASNTIYF. The CDR3 nucleotides are TGTGCCAGCAGCGCTAGACCAACAGGTCGGGGGGCCTCAAACACCATATATTTT. This chain joins TRBV9 and TRBJ1-3, with D tentatively TRBD1 (6 bases). The CDR3 contains 18 residues. Per the germline V gene, CDR1 is SGDLS and CDR2 is YYNGEE. V was clipped by 3 bases and J by 6 bases, with 25 bases between them.

The V call is TRBV9, the J call TRBJ2-5; no definite D call. CDR3 length: 12 residues. V was shortened by 0 bases and J by 3 bases, with 3 bases between the two germline ends. Per germline, CDR1 SGDLS and CDR2 YYNGEE. The CDR3 DNA sequence: TGTGCCAGCAGCGTAGATAAAGAGACCCAGTACTTC. It is translated as CASSVDKETQYF.

The genes are TRBV29-1 and TRBJ2-2, with 8 positions matching TRBD1. The CDR3 totals 16 residues. Germline CDR1 and CDR2: SQVTM and ANQGSEA. The ends lost 0 bases at V and 5 bases at J; junction bases unmatched: 8. DNA for the CDR3: TGCAGCGTTGAAGACTACAGGGGGTGGGGGACCGGGGAGCTGTTTTTT. It specifies CSVEDYRGWGTGELFF.

The chain has TRBV20-1 and TRBJ2-3; no reliable D call. Trimming left V 5 bases short and J 5 bases short, with 8 bases between. The CDR3 is 11 residues long. The germline CDR1 and CDR2 sequences are DFQATT and SNEGSKA (reference sequence). The CDR3 coding sequence is TGCAGTGCTTTCCCTTTAGATACGCAGTATTTT. Its translation is CSAFPLDTQYF.

This clone showed up just once. This chain links TRBV4-3 with TRBJ2-1; 11 bases match TRBD2. The V and J ends lost 2 bases and 4 bases, in that order; junction bases with no gene match: 7. Germline V lookup: CDR1 LGHNA, CDR2 YSLEER. This CDR3 is built from 17 residues. The CDR3 region has the DNA TGCGCCAGCAGCCAAAAACTAGCGGGAGAGACATACAATGAGCAGTTCTTC. It specifies CASSQKLAGETYNEQFF.

The chain uses TRBV29-1 and TRBJ1-1; 10 bases match TRBD1. The CDR3 consists of 13 residues. Germline V gene lookup returns CDR1 SQVTM and CDR2 ANQGSEA. The J segment lost 1 base and the V segment lost 7 bases, leaving 3 bases of the junction unmatched. CDR3 nucleotides: TGCAGCGGGGACAGGGGACCGAACACTGAAGCTTTCTTT. Its protein product is CSGDRGPNTEAFF.

This clone came up once. The rearrangement uses TRBV5-1 and TRBJ2-5, with 9 bases lining up with TRBD1. V was clipped by 4 bases and J by 3 bases; unmatched bases: 4. Germline V gives CDR1 SGHRS, CDR2 YFSETQ. This CDR3 has 14 amino acids. The CDR3 DNA sequence: TGCGCCAGCAGCGGGAGGGACAGGGAAGAGACCCAGTACTTC. Its protein product is CASSGRDREETQYF.